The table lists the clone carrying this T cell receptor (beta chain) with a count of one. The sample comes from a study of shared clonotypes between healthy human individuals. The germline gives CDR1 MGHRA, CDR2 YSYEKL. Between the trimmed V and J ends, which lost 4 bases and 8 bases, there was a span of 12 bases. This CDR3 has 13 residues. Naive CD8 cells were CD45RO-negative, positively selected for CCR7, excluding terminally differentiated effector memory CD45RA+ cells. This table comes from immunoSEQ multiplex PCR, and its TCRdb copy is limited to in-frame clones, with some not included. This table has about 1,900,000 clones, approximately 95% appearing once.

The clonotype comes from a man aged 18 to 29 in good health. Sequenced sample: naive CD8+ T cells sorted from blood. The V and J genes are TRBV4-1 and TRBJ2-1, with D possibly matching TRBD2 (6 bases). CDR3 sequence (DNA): TGCGCCAGCAGCCTGGCTGGGGACTATGAGCAGTTCTTC. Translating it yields CASSLAGDYEQFF.